This T cell receptor (beta chain) originates from a study of cytomegalovirus exposure and HLA in healthy donors. Overall study results and limits: Apart from CMV serostatus, no immune exposure information was available.

Primers: 60 Vbeta forward and 13 Jbeta reverse. Data came from immunoSEQ multiplex PCR; TCRdb stores just in-frame clones and leaves some out. The sample contains 83,000 or so clones, 75% to 80% of which appear only once. Concerning this clone itself: Its antigen is currently unknown.

Sequencing was performed on PBMCs. The sequence was obtained from a female donor in good health and CMV-seronegative.

The CDR3 DNA sequence: TGCAGCGTTGAGGTCCGCGGGAGGGATTTTATTAATGAGCAGTTCTTC. Translated: CSVEVRGRDFINEQFF. The chain uses TRBV29-1 and TRBJ2-1; 9 bases match TRBD2. The V gene's germline CDR1 is SQVTM and CDR2 ANQGSEA. V was pared by 3 bases and J by 7 bases, with 13 bases of the junction left unmatched. There are 16 residues in the CDR3.